The T cell receptor (beta chain) under discussion was sequenced for a study of molecular identifiers for immune sequencing clone quantification. The CDR3 is 15 residues long. CDR1 is PRHDT and CDR2 is FYEKMQ in the germline V gene (reference sequence). Generation of bulk TCR libraries relied on previously described methods and listed TCR primers. MiXCR, applied by TCRdb to the PCR reads, yields one record per CDR3 protein. The table includes a few hundred thousand distinct CDR3 sequences, 24% detected once. Points on this clonotype: Its target is unknown. One end of the junction fails to match germline, which may point to a read error.

Whole-study findings and limits: A shared barcode on identical TCR molecules could lead to underestimated sizes for highly expanded clones.

The sample comprised naive CD8+ T cells from blood, with Jurkat cell RNA spiked in. Subset given: FACS-sorted CD8+CD4-CCR7+CD45RA+ naive T cells. The chain carries TRBV13 and TRBJ2-3; D is perhaps TRBD1 or TRBD2 (5 bases each). This sequence originates from a human donor in good health. Some libraries in this study had Jurkat cell RNA spiked in. CDR3 region: CASSSRGRVPDTQYF. CDR3 DNA: TGCGCCAGCAGCTCCCGGGGCAGGGTCCCAGATACGCAGTATTTT.